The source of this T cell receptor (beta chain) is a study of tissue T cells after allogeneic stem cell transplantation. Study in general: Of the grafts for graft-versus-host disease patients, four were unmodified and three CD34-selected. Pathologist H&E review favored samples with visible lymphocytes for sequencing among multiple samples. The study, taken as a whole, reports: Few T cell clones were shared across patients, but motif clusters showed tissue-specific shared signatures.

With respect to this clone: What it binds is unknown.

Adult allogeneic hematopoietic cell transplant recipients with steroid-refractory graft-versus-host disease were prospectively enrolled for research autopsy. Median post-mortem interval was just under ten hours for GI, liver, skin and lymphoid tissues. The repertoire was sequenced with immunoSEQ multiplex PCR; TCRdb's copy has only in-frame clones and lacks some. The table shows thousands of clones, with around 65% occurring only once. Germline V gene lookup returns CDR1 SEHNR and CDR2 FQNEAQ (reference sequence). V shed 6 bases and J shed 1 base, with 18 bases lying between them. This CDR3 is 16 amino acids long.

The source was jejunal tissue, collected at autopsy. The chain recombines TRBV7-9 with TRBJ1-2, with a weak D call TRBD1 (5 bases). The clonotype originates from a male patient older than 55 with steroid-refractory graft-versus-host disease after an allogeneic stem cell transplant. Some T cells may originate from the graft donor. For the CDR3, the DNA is TGTGCCAGCAGTCCACTGTGGACACCGAATAACTATGGCTACACCTTC. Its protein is CASSPLWTPNNYGYTF.